Sequencing of this T cell receptor beta chain was carried out in a study of identical twins. This clonotype was counted a few times. It was template switching that added a universal primer site, and there were unique molecular identifiers on the cDNA. TCRdb called the 5' RACE reads again in MiXCR, with one record for every CDR3 protein. This table holds about 530,000 distinct CDR3 sequences, approximately 20% found once. V lost 0 bases to trimming and J lost 10 bases, with 8 bases between them. The CDR3 runs to 12 residues. Looked up from germline, CDR1 is SGDLS and CDR2 is YYNGEE. The sample was also reused in another study, on yellow fever vaccine responses in identical twins.

The specimen was CD4+ T cells sorted from blood. The source of this sequence is a woman under 30 in good health. The chain joins TRBV9 to TRBJ2-1, with D uncertain. In DNA, the CDR3 is TGTGCCAGCAGCGTAGTTCTGGGGGAGCAGTTCTTC. This translates into CASSVVLGEQFF.